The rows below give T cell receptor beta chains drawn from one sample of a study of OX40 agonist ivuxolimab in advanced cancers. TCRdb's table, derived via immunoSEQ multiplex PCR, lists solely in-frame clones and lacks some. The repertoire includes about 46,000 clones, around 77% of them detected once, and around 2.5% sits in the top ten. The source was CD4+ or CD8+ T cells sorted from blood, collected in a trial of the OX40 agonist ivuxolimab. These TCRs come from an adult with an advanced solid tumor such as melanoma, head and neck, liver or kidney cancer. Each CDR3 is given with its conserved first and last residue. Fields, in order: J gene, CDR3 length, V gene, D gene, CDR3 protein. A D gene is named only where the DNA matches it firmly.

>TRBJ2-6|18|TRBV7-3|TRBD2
CASSRTGLQSSGANVLTF
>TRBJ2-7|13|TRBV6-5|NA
CASSYSRGYEQYF
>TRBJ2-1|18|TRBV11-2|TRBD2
CASSTGLAGAREVSEQFF
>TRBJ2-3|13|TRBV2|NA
CASSRRDTDTQYF
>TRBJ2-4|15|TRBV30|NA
CAWSVASGGENIQYF
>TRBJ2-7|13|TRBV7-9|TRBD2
CASSSGRAYEQYF
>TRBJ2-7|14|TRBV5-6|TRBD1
CASSPRRTGNEQYF
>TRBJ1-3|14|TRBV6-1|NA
CAGGGQVSGNTIYF
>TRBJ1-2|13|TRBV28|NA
CASSAGRVYGYTF
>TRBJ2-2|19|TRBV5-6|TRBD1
CASSVFTTGWDRGAGELFF
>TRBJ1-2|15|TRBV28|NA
CASRRPSGTGYGYTF
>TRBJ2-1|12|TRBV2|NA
CASVRTVNEQFF
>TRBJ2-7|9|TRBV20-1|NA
CSVGERRDF
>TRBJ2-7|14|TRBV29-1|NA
CSVESPVGSYEQYF
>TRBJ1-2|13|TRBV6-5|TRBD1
CASSPGQELGYTF
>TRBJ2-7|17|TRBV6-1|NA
CASSAQTGALYPYEQYF
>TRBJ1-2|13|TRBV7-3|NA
CASSPQGYYGYTF
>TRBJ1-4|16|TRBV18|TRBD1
CASSPFTGQGNEKLFF
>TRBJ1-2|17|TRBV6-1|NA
CASSEDMRGAQNYGYTF
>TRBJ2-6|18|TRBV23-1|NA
CASSQSRNRGSQANVLTF
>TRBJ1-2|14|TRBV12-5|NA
CASGFPGALYGYTF
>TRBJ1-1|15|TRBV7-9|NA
CASSPKIRLNTEAFF
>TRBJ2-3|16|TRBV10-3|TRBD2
CAISVVGGPSTDTQYF
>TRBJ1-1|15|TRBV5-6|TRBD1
CASSLRTGWSTEAFF
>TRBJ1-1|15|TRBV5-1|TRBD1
CASSVTGAVNTEAFF
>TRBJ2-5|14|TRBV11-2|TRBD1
CASSFRQGQETQYF
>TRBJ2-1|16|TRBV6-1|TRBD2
CASSEAGLAGVNEQFF
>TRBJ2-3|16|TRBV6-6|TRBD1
CASSSGTGGVADTQYF
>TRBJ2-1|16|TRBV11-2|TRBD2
CASSSPRVAGANEQFF
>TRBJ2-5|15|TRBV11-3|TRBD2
CASSRRLAGEETQYF
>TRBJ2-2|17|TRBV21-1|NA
CASNLFGTSGYTGELFF